Sequencing of this T cell receptor (beta chain) was carried out in a study of blood T cells in healthy people across ages. Primed by a sample-barcoded 5' primer and a J-beta primer mix, a second PCR proceeded for 7 to 11 cycles. There were at least 3 million CDR3-containing paired-end reads obtained from each sample. TCRdb reprocessed the 5' RACE reads with MiXCR, giving one entry per CDR3 protein. This sample yields approximately 820,000 distinct CDR3 sequences, of which around 43% are seen a single time; around 18% belongs to the top ten. Per sample, at least 6 micrograms of total RNA were extracted. Germline V gives CDR1 MGHRA, CDR2 YSYEKL. V trimming: 0 bases; J trimming: 12 bases; junction bases outside the gene matches: 6. The CDR3 length is 14 residues.

Material: blood. This chain links TRBV4-1 with TRBJ2-1, with 9 positions matching TRBD1. This receptor was obtained from a man aged 55 to 70 in good health. CDR3 coding DNA: TGCGCCAGCAGCCAAGAGACGGGGACAGGGAGGCAGTTCTTC. Translation: CASSQETGTGRQFF.